This T cell receptor (beta chain) was recovered during a study of spatial heterogeneity in lung cancer (dated by TCRdb to about 2019). With regard to the full study: Samples were obtained from around 72 patients with early-stage, untreated non-small cell lung cancer from the lung TRACERx cohort. In the raw uncorrected reads, each unique combination of TCR and UMI appeared more than ten times on average. Follow-up PBMC samples were sequenced whenever available, with a median time to follow-up of approximately two years after resection. Both alpha and beta chains were TCR-sequenced in hundreds of tumor regions, 64 matched nontumor lung samples and approximately 50 PBMC samples obtained at surgery. TCR repertoire features were related to nonsynonymous mutation counts determined by whole-exome sequencing of tumor tissue. Beta-chain transcripts were consistently detected in greater numbers than alpha-chain transcripts, which likely reflects a higher abundance of beta-chain transcripts. In non-small cell lung cancer, the study quantitatively compared TCR alpha and beta repertoires across several tumor regions, matched nontumor lung, and blood. The paper's findings and limits, for the study overall: Ubiquitous expanded tumor TCRs were found in blood more often at tumor resection than at routine follow-up. Only 15 or so patients were included in the comparisons of baseline and follow-up blood repertoires. Confirming at a functional level the hypothesis that regional TCRs recognize regional mutations was considered to require additional single-cell paired TCR alpha and beta sequencing.

This clonotype was detected ten times or more. Its binding antigen is unknown. No per-base quality is available; no much larger clone lies one base away. This sample's time point label indicates: blood at routine non-recurrence follow-up after resection. Whole RNA extracted from tumor and nontumor lung tissue, or from cryopreserved PBMC samples, was used for TCR sequencing without cell sorting. Patients were selected for TCR sequencing only if sufficient RNA was available from at least two tumor regions. The method behind the library was 5' RACE. Sequencing was carried out with a NextSeq 500. The TCR library protocol attached a unique molecular identifier to each TCR cDNA molecule to allow correction of PCR and sequencing errors. The study's processing was this. TCR identification, UMI-based error correction and CDR3 extraction were all carried out with Decombinator tools. Expanded TCRs were defined as those above a frequency of 2 per 1,000, corresponding to the top 1% of the tumor frequency distribution. Each repertoire was subsampled 100 times to 5,000 TCRs, after which Renyi diversity was computed with the R vegan package. CDR3 similarity networks were built from amino acid triplet string-kernel similarity, connecting CDR3s with pairwise similarity above 0.82. TCRdb trimmed the raw reads at Q25, called clones with MiXCR and kept productive beta chains. Rows are combined by CDR3 protein, so each entry shows the most common genes and DNA. The V and J calls and clone size are TCRdb's, not the authors'. The sample table contains around 47,000 distinct CDR3 sequences; only one count was recorded for 7.4% of them. The top ten clones comprise roughly 35% of the sample.

V is cut back by 5 bases and J by 4 bases, with 12 bases in the junction unmatched. The CDR3 has 17 amino acids, counting the end cysteine and phenylalanine. This entry keeps only the CDR3 DNA: 51 bases, framed from base 1. As encoded in the germline V gene (reference sequence), CDR1 is LGHDT while CDR2 is YNNKEL. This specimen consisted of PBMCs, obtained at follow-up. Recombination connected TRBV3-1 to TRBJ2-5, with TRBD2 matching 11 junction bases. This TCR derives from a female donor with early-stage non-small cell lung cancer. In nucleotides, the sequence is TGTGCCAGCAGCTTAAGTACTCTAGCGGGGGGCCGAGAGACCCAGTACTTC. Translated, this gives CASSLSTLAGGRETQYF.